Listed below are T cell receptor beta chains from one sample, sequenced in a study of radiotherapy plus CTLA-4 blockade in lung cancer. Data came from immunoSEQ multiplex PCR; TCRdb stores just in-frame clones and leaves some out. The data hold tens of thousands of clones, with approximately 68% observed a single time. The sample consisted of peripheral blood, taken from a patient treated with radiotherapy plus ipilimumab. The receptors come from a human donor with non-small cell lung cancer whose response to radiotherapy plus ipilimumab could not be evaluated. Each CDR3 is given with its conserved first and last residue. Fields, in order: D gene, J gene, V gene, clone size, CDR3 protein, CDR3 DNA. D genes are given only for firm matches. Rows give clone size only sometimes, using once, few, many, or a class for an expanded clone.

NA	TRBJ2-3	TRBV7-2	NA	CASSQGGKKLANTDTQYF	TGTGCCAGCAGCCAAGGCGGGAAGAAACTAGCTAACACAGATACGCAGTATTTT
NA	TRBJ1-5	TRBV15	few	CATSRDEGSNQPQHF	TGTGCCACCAGCAGAGATGAGGGTAGCAATCAGCCCCAGCATTTT
NA	TRBJ2-7	TRBV9	NA	CASSADGSYEQYF	TGTGCCAGCAGCGCTGACGGGTCCTACGAGCAGTACTTC
NA	TRBJ1-4	TRBV6-1	few	CASSDVGGRKNEKLFF	TGTGCCAGCAGTGACGTTGGGGGCAGGAAGAATGAAAAACTGTTTTTT
NA	TRBJ2-7	TRBV10-1	NA	CASSEQKRGEQYF	TGCGCCAGCAGTGAGCAAAAGAGGGGGGAGCAGTACTTC
NA	TRBJ1-2	TRBV5-5	NA	CASSLESKNYGYTF	TGTGCCAGCAGCTTGGAATCAAAAAACTATGGCTACACCTTC
NA	TRBJ1-1	TRBV2	NA	CATTGGGATEAFF	TGTGCCACAACCGGCGGGGGGGCCACTGAAGCTTTCTTT
TRBD2	TRBJ2-7	TRBV7-9	NA	CASTSGTYEQYF	TGTGCCAGCACTAGCGGGACCTACGAGCAGTACTTC
NA	TRBJ2-6	TRBV4-1	NA	CASTYSGANVLTF	TGCGCCAGCACCTACTCTGGGGCCAACGTCCTGACTTTC
TRBD1	TRBJ1-5	TRBV14	NA	CASSQGTGRPQHF	TGTGCCAGCAGCCAAGGGACAGGGAGGCCCCAGCATTTT
TRBD1	TRBJ1-5	TRBV28	NA	CASSLRTGVQPQHF	TGTGCCAGCAGTTTACGGACAGGGGTTCAGCCCCAGCATTTT
TRBD1	TRBJ1-1	TRBV19	few	CASRKDRGNTEAFF	TGTGCCAGTAGGAAGGACAGGGGGAACACTGAAGCTTTCTTT
NA	TRBJ1-1	TRBV19	once	CASSIGVNTEAFF	TGTGCCAGTAGTATAGGAGTGAACACTGAAGCTTTCTTT
NA	TRBJ1-1	TRBV2	NA	CASSEGGGGGTEAFF	TGTGCCAGCAGTGAAGGGGGGGGAGGGGGGACTGAAGCTTTCTTT
TRBD1	TRBJ2-3	TRBV7-9	NA	CASSPSLDREGTDTQYF	TGTGCCAGCAGCCCTTCCTTGGACAGGGAGGGCACAGATACGCAGTATTTT
NA	TRBJ1-3	TRBV7-2	NA	CASSLAPRRVSSGNTIYF	TGTGCCAGCAGCTTAGCCCCGAGGAGGGTGAGCTCTGGAAACACCATATATTTT
NA	TRBJ1-1	TRBV28	many	CASRHGLMNTEAFF	TGTGCCAGCCGCCATGGACTCATGAACACTGAAGCTTTCTTT
TRBD2	TRBJ2-3	TRBV27	NA	CASSSLAGVRRPTDTQYF	TGTGCCAGCAGTTCCCTAGCGGGAGTGCGTCGGCCCACAGATACGCAGTATTTT
NA	TRBJ1-1	TRBV6-5	NA	CASSSWGLNTEAFF	TGTGCCAGCAGTTCCTGGGGGCTGAACACTGAAGCTTTCTTT
NA	TRBJ2-4	TRBV14	NA	CASSQEWGSGSAKNIQYF	TGTGCCAGCAGCCAAGAGTGGGGGAGCGGGTCAGCCAAAAACATTCAGTACTTC
TRBD1	TRBJ1-4	TRBV4-2	NA	CASSQDSRGQHEKLFF	TGTGCCAGCAGCCAAGATTCCAGGGGGCAGCATGAAAAACTGTTTTTT
TRBD2	TRBJ2-2	TRBV5-1	NA	CASSLAGLAENGELFF	TGCGCCAGCAGCTTGGCCGGGCTAGCGGAAAACGGGGAGCTGTTTTTT
NA	TRBJ1-2	TRBV15	NA	CATSKGGEGIWDGYTF	TGTGCCACCAGCAAAGGAGGGGAGGGTATCTGGGATGGCTACACCTTC
TRBD2	TRBJ2-3	TRBV9	NA	CASGRGGSTDTQYF	TGTGCCAGCGGGCGGGGGGGAAGCACAGATACGCAGTATTTT
NA	TRBJ1-5	TRBV7-9	few	CASSLGQGVGQPQHF	TGTGCCAGCAGCTTAGGGCAAGGGGTTGGGCAGCCCCAGCATTTT
NA	TRBJ1-6	TRBV28	NA	CASSFVNALGGSPLHF	TGTGCCAGCAGTTTCGTGAATGCCCTCGGAGGTTCACCCCTCCACTTT
NA	TRBJ1-1	TRBV18	NA	CASSPPNREAFF	TGTGCCAGCTCACCGCCTAACAGGGAAGCTTTCTTT
NA	TRBJ1-5	TRBV6-5	few	CASRAEAGGNQPQHF	TGTGCTTCCAGGGCCGAGGCAGGGGGCAATCAGCCCCAGCATTTT
TRBD2	TRBJ2-1	TRBV11-1	NA	CASSLGLAGREQFF	TGTGCCAGCAGCTTAGGCCTAGCGGGACGTGAGCAGTTCTTC
TRBD1	TRBJ2-2	TRBV5-1	once	CASSLETGSTGELFF	TGCGCCAGCAGCTTGGAGACAGGGTCCACCGGGGAGCTGTTTTTT
TRBD1	TRBJ1-1	TRBV30	NA	CAWDPKWDRGPNTEAFF	TGTGCCTGGGACCCGAAATGGGACAGGGGGCCGAACACTGAAGCTTTCTTT
NA	TRBJ1-1	TRBV30	NA	CAWSVGLMNTEAFF	TGTGCCTGGAGTGTAGGACTGATGAACACTGAAGCTTTCTTT
NA	TRBJ2-2	TRBV27	NA	CASSITTRRSSAGELFF	TGTGCCAGCAGCATTACGACTAGGCGGTCATCGGCCGGGGAGCTGTTTTTT
TRBD1	TRBJ2-3	TRBV6-6	NA	CASRGLTGGGTDTQYF	TGTGCCAGCAGGGGGCTGACAGGGGGGGGCACAGATACGCAGTATTTT
TRBD2	TRBJ2-1	TRBV10-1	NA	CASSQLAGGNEQFF	TGCGCCAGCAGTCAACTAGCGGGAGGGAATGAGCAGTTCTTC
TRBD2	TRBJ2-2	TRBV5-6	NA	CASSLELAGVAGELFF	TGTGCCAGCAGCTTGGAGTTAGCGGGAGTTGCCGGGGAGCTGTTTTTT
NA	TRBJ2-5	TRBV5-1	NA	CASCSGGASRSETQYF	TGCGCCAGCTGTTCCGGAGGGGCCTCGAGGTCAGAGACCCAGTACTTC
NA	TRBJ1-3	TRBV9	once	CASSVTGSNSGNTIHF	TGTGCCAGCAGCGTAACCGGGAGCAACTCTGGAAACACCATACATTTT
TRBD1	TRBJ2-7	TRBV2	NA	CASSESGGSIYEQYF	TGTGCCAGCAGTGAGTCAGGGGGCTCCATCTACGAGCAGTACTTC
TRBD1	TRBJ1-6	TRBV27	NA	CASTLIRTGGSPLHF	TGTGCCAGCACCCTAATTAGGACAGGCGGTTCACCCCTCCACTTT
NA	TRBJ2-7	TRBV29-1	few	CSVVGLASSYEQYF	TGCAGCGTTGTAGGGCTAGCGTCGTCCTACGAGCAGTACTTC
NA	TRBJ1-1	TRBV5-1	NA	CASSPTSRANTEAFF	TGCGCCAGCAGCCCTACTTCTCGAGCAAACACTGAAGCTTTCTTT
TRBD1	TRBJ1-2	TRBV6-6	NA	CASSLTGGEIYGYTF	TGTGCCAGCAGTTTGACAGGGGGCGAGATCTATGGCTACACCTTC
TRBD2	TRBJ2-5	TRBV19	NA	CASGVSGGPQETQYF	TGTGCCAGTGGGGTTAGCGGGGGCCCCCAAGAGACCCAGTACTTC
TRBD1	TRBJ2-1	TRBV4-1	NA	CASRDTGAREQFF	TGCGCCAGCAGGGATACAGGGGCGCGGGAGCAGTTCTTC
TRBD2	TRBJ2-1	TRBV5-4	NA	CASSRLAGYNEQFF	TGTGCCAGCAGTAGACTAGCGGGATACAATGAGCAGTTCTTC
TRBD1	TRBJ1-1	TRBV18	few	CASSRDREGTEAFF	TGTGCCAGCTCACGCGACAGGGAAGGCACTGAAGCTTTCTTT
TRBD1	TRBJ1-5	TRBV7-9	NA	CASSRRQGDSNQPQHF	TGTGCCAGCAGCCGGAGACAGGGAGATAGCAATCAGCCCCAGCATTTT
NA	TRBJ1-6	TRBV10-2	NA	CASSVEGSNSPLHF	TGCGCCAGCAGTGTAGAGGGCTCAAATTCACCCCTCCACTTT
TRBD2	TRBJ2-1	TRBV4-3	NA	CASSQDAGGAYNEQFF	TGCGCCAGCAGCCAAGATGCTGGGGGGGCCTACAATGAGCAGTTCTTC
NA	TRBJ1-4	TRBV7-2	NA	CASSSPSGTNEKLFF	TGTGCCAGCAGCTCGCCGAGCGGTACTAATGAAAAACTGTTTTTT
NA	TRBJ1-2	TRBV6-1	NA	CASSESFYTF	TGTGCCAGCAGTGAATCCTTCTACACCTTC
NA	TRBJ2-2	TRBV27	few	CASGVRAGTGELFF	TGTGCCAGCGGTGTCAGGGCGGGGACCGGGGAGCTGTTTTTT
TRBD2	TRBJ2-5	TRBV5-6	NA	CASSLASGSQETQYF	TGTGCCAGCAGCTTGGCTAGCGGGAGTCAAGAGACCCAGTACTTC
TRBD2	TRBJ2-3	TRBV15	NA	CATSRKTSGSADTQYF	TGTGCCACCAGCAGAAAAACTAGCGGGAGCGCAGATACGCAGTATTTT